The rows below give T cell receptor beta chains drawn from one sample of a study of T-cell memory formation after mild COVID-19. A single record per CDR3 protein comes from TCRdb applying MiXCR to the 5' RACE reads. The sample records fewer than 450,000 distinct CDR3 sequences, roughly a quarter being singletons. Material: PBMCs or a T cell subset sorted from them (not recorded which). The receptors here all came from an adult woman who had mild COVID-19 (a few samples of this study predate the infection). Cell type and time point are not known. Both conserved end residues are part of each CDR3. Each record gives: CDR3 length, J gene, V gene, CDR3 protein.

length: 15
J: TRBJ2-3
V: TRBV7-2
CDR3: CASTPPGRGTDTQYF

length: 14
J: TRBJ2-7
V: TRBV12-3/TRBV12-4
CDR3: CASSSQGLAGFPDF

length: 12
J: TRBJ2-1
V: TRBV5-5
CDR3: CASTRQDNEQFF

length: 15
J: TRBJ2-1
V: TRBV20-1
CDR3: CSAPSGTSGGGEQFF

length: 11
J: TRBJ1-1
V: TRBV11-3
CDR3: CASTLLGEAFF

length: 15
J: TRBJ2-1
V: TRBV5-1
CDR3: CASSYSGGAPNEQFF

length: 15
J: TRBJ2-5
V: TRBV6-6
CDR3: CASSWGQGLQETQYF

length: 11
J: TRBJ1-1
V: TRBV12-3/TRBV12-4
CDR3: CASSSSVEAFF

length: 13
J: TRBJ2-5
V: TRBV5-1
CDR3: CSSSIGSQETQYF

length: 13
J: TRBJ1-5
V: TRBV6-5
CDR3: CASSYGRNQPQHF

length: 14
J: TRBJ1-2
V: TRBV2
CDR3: CASSESPRAYGYTF

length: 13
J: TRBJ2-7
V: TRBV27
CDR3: CASSGTPTYEQYF

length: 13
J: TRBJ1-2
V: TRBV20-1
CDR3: CSAAKQGVDGYTF

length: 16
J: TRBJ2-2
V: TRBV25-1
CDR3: CASSDLRDANTGELFF

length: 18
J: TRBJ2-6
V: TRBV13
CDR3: CASSSLTGLSSGANVLTF

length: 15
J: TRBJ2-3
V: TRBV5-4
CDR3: CASSPGLAGPDTQYF

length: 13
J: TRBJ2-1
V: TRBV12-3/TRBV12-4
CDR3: CASSLGQGGEQFF

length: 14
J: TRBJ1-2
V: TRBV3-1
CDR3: CASSQVTGAARYTF

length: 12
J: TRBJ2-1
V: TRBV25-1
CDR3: CASSESVLEQFF

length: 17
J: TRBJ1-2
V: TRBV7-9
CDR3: CASSPPLGDPANYGYTF

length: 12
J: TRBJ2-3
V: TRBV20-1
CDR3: CSAVHRGGTQYF

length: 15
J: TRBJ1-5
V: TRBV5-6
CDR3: CASSMAPSGNQPQHF

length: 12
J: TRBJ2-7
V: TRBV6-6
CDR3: CASNSNTYEQYF

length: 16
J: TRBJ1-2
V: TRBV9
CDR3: CASSKYTQGANYGYTF